The rows below give T cell receptor beta chains drawn from one sample of a study of OX40 agonist ivuxolimab in advanced cancers. Profiled with immunoSEQ multiplex PCR; TCRdb holds only in-frame clones, not every one. The sample consists of 70,000 to 80,000 clones, approximately 86% of them appearing once. The specimen comprised CD4+ or CD8+ T cells sorted from blood, sampled in a trial of the OX40 agonist ivuxolimab. The receptors come from an adult with an advanced solid tumor such as melanoma, head and neck, liver or kidney cancer. Both conserved end residues are part of each CDR3. The order of the fields is clone size, J gene, D gene, V gene, CDR3 protein, CDR3 DNA. D genes are given only for firm matches. Clone sizes are given selectively: once, few, many, or a class where the clone is expanded.

>-|TRBJ2-2|-|TRBV12-5
CASGLGVLGGDFNTGELFF
TGTGCTAGTGGTTTGGGGGTTCTAGGTGGGGACTTTAACACCGGGGAGCTGTTTTTT
>-|TRBJ2-1|-|TRBV4-1
CASSQVDFGWAGNNEQFF
TGCGCCAGCAGCCAAGTAGATTTCGGATGGGCGGGGAACAATGAGCAGTTCTTC
>-|TRBJ2-2|-|TRBV4-2
CASSQGLRGATGELFF
TGTGCCAGCAGCCAGGGGTTACGGGGGGCGACCGGGGAGCTGTTTTTT
>-|TRBJ1-5|TRBD1|TRBV27
CASSQRTGKNSNQPQHF
TGTGCCAGCAGCCAAAGGACAGGAAAAAATAGCAATCAGCCCCAGCATTTT
>once|TRBJ2-3|-|TRBV2
CASSESQEDTQYF
TGTGCCAGCAGTGAGAGCCAGGAGGATACGCAGTATTTT
>-|TRBJ2-7|-|TRBV10-1
CASSDGREGLSYEQYF
TGCGCCAGCAGTGATGGGAGAGAGGGCTTGAGCTACGAGCAGTACTTC
>-|TRBJ1-2|-|TRBV30
CAWSRRRLTWDYGYTF
TGTGCCTGGAGTCGTCGACGGCTCACTTGGGACTATGGCTACACCTTC
>-|TRBJ2-5|TRBD2|TRBV4-1
CASSQKLTGTNQETQYF
TGCGCCAGCAGCCAGAAGCTTACCGGGACTAATCAAGAGACCCAGTACTTC
>-|TRBJ1-1|-|TRBV18
CASSPSGGTEAFF
TGTGCCAGCTCACCATCGGGAGGCACTGAAGCTTTCTTT
>few|TRBJ2-5|-|TRBV27
CASSFGMTQYF
TGTGCCAGCAGTTTCGGAATGACCCAGTACTTC
>once|TRBJ2-3|-|TRBV7-8
CASSLGLGGGGTQYF
TGTGCCAGCAGCTTAGGACTAGGTGGGGGCGGTACGCAGTATTTT
>-|TRBJ1-5|-|TRBV7-2
CASSSGTSNQPQHF
TGTGCCAGCAGCTCCGGGACAAGCAATCAGCCCCAGCATTTT
>-|TRBJ1-1|-|TRBV7-2
CASSSPRGGRGTEAFF
TGTGCCAGCAGCTCCCCCCGCGGGGGGCGAGGCACTGAAGCTTTCTTT
>-|TRBJ1-1|-|TRBV27
CASRRMGNTEAFF
TGTGCCAGCAGGCGGATGGGGAACACTGAAGCTTTCTTT
>-|TRBJ1-2|-|TRBV15
CATSREGGQTYGYTF
TGTGCCACCAGCAGAGAGGGAGGACAAACCTATGGCTACACCTTC
>-|TRBJ2-7|TRBD2|TRBV5-1
CASSLGTSGWGGEQYF
TGCGCCAGCAGCTTGGGGACTAGCGGGTGGGGGGGCGAGCAGTACTTC
>-|TRBJ2-3|TRBD2|TRBV5-5
CASSWTTSATQYF
TGTGCCAGCAGCTGGACTACTAGCGCTACGCAGTATTTT
>few|TRBJ1-2|-|TRBV5-1
CASTEDTTSYGYTF
TGCGCCAGCACCGAGGACACTACCTCCTATGGCTACACCTTC
>once|TRBJ2-2|TRBD2|TRBV19
CATRRTGGTGELFF
TGTGCCACCAGGAGGACGGGGGGCACCGGGGAGCTGTTTTTT
>-|TRBJ1-5|TRBD1|TRBV6-1
CASSEYRGDSNQPQHF
TGTGCCAGCAGTGAATACAGGGGGGACAGCAATCAGCCCCAGCATTTT
>-|TRBJ2-7|-|TRBV5-1
CASSHPSLEQYF
TGCGCCAGCAGCCATCCCTCACTCGAGCAGTACTTC
>once|TRBJ2-1|-|TRBV4-3
CASSQGASVNEQFF
TGCGCCAGCAGCCAAGGGGCTAGCGTGAATGAGCAGTTCTTC
>few|TRBJ2-7|-|TRBV15
CATSREAKNEQYF
TGTGCCACCAGCAGAGAGGCGAAAAACGAGCAGTACTTC
>-|TRBJ1-3|TRBD1|TRBV9
CASSLRTGPVGNTIYF
TGTGCCAGCAGCTTACGGACAGGGCCGGTTGGAAACACCATATATTTT
>-|TRBJ2-2|TRBD1|TRBV5-1
CASSRTGVGNTGELFF
TGCGCCAGCAGCCGAACAGGGGTTGGGAACACCGGGGAGCTGTTTTTT
>-|TRBJ1-2|TRBD1|TRBV5-1
CASSQFTGGYGYTF
TGCGCCAGCAGCCAATTCACAGGGGGCTATGGCTACACCTTC
>few|TRBJ2-7|TRBD1|TRBV10-2
CASSEMPDRGYEQYF
TGCGCCAGCAGTGAAATGCCGGACAGGGGCTACGAGCAGTACTTC
>-|TRBJ2-7|TRBD2|TRBV9
CASSPQRGKYEQYF
TGTGCCAGCAGCCCTCAGCGGGGGAAGTATGAGCAGTACTTC
>few|TRBJ2-6|-|TRBV6-1
CASRTGNTGANVLTF
TGTGCCAGCAGGACAGGAAATACTGGGGCCAACGTCCTGACTTTC
>once|TRBJ1-2|-|TRBV11-3
CASSPMPEYGYTF
TGTGCCAGCAGCCCCATGCCCGAGTATGGCTACACCTTC
>-|TRBJ2-6|-|TRBV7-8
CASSQLPRTVRSGANVLTF
TGTGCCAGCAGCCAACTACCCCGGACAGTGCGCTCTGGGGCCAACGTCCTGACTTTC
>-|TRBJ2-2|-|TRBV5-4
CASGWRSRNTGELFF
TGTGCCAGCGGCTGGAGGAGTCGGAACACCGGGGAGCTGTTTTTT
>-|TRBJ1-2|TRBD1|TRBV5-6
CASSPDLRGNYGYTF
TGTGCCAGCAGCCCGGACCTCAGGGGGAACTATGGCTACACCTTC
>-|TRBJ1-2|TRBD1|TRBV6-1
CASSERGQGASDYGYTF
TGTGCCAGCAGTGAAAGGGGACAGGGGGCTTCGGACTATGGCTACACCTTC
>-|TRBJ2-5|TRBD2|TRBV9
CASSVPGGVETQYF
TGTGCCAGCAGCGTACCCGGGGGGGTAGAGACCCAGTACTTC
>-|TRBJ2-7|-|TRBV15
CATSRDRTYEQYF
TGTGCCACCAGCAGGGACAGAACCTACGAGCAGTACTTC
>-|TRBJ2-3|TRBD1|TRBV9
CASSVGTGSTDTQYF
TGTGCCAGCAGCGTGGGGACAGGAAGCACAGATACGCAGTATTTT
>-|TRBJ1-2|TRBD1|TRBV7-2
CASSLRGDSRGNYGYTF
TGTGCCAGCAGCCTCAGGGGGGACTCCCGGGGCAACTATGGCTACACCTTC
>-|TRBJ1-1|-|TRBV4-1
CASSLLGQEAFF
TGCGCCAGCAGCCTTTTAGGGCAGGAAGCTTTCTTT
>-|TRBJ2-3|-|TRBV5-1
CASSLVYRDVLSDTQYF
TGCGCCAGCAGCTTGGTATACAGGGACGTGCTCTCAGATACGCAGTATTTT
>once|TRBJ1-1|-|TRBV5-1
CASSLVGNRVNTEAFF
TGCGCCAGCAGCTTGGTGGGAAATAGAGTGAACACTGAAGCTTTCTTT
>-|TRBJ2-3|TRBD2|TRBV9
CASSPAASGGTDTQYF
TGTGCCAGCAGCCCGGCGGCTAGCGGGGGCACAGATACGCAGTATTTT
>-|TRBJ2-3|-|TRBV4-2
CATALSGDSTDTQYF
TGTGCCACCGCCCTGTCAGGGGACAGCACAGATACGCAGTATTTT
>-|TRBJ2-7|TRBD1|TRBV4-3
CASSQGSGQGYEQYF
TGCGCCAGCAGCCAGGGCAGCGGACAGGGGTACGAGCAGTACTTC
>-|TRBJ2-2|TRBD1|TRBV7-8
CASSLRLGGGTGELFF
TGTGCCAGCAGCTTAAGGCTAGGGGGCGGCACCGGGGAGCTGTTTTTT
>-|TRBJ2-3|TRBD2|TRBV19
CASSTTSGEGSDTQYF
TGTGCCAGTAGTACCACTAGCGGAGAGGGTTCAGATACGCAGTATTTT
>-|TRBJ1-1|TRBD1|TRBV6-5
CASSRTGATEAFF
TGTGCCAGCAGTCGAACAGGGGCCACTGAAGCTTTCTTT
>-|TRBJ1-5|-|TRBV5-5
CASSLYFRVGNQPQHF
TGTGCCAGCAGCTTGTATTTCAGGGTGGGGAATCAGCCCCAGCATTTT
>-|TRBJ1-2|TRBD1|TRBV6-1
CASREQGAGYGYTF
TGTGCCAGCAGGGAACAGGGGGCAGGCTATGGCTACACCTTC